The 5 T cell receptor beta chains listed next were all sequenced from one sample in a study of T cell changes during pregnancy in multiple sclerosis. Assay: immunoSEQ multiplex PCR; the TCRdb copy retains only in-frame clones and omits some. This sample has about 38,000 clones, with 88% found just once. This specimen consisted of CD8+ T cells from peripheral blood mononuclear cells, obtained in the third trimester of pregnancy. The receptors stem from a female donor with multiple sclerosis, enrolled in a pregnancy study.

This clone was seen a single time. The chain carries TRBV5-5 and TRBJ1-3; D possibly corresponds to TRBD1 (5 bases). Germline V gene lookup returns CDR1 SGHKS and CDR2 YYEKEE (reference sequence). The V end was cut by 4 bases, the J end by 0 bases, with 11 bases between. This CDR3 region has 15 residues. This CDR3 reads CASSPHGGSGNTIYF. DNA for the CDR3: TGTGCCAGCAGCCCCCACGGGGGCTCTGGAAACACCATATATTTT.

The rearrangement links TRBV2 to TRBJ2-4; D might be TRBD2 (6 bases). The germline V gene has CDR1 SNHLY and CDR2 FYNNEI. CDR3 size: 12 residues. Deletions cut 8 bases from V and 10 bases from J, with 15 bases between. The DNA for the CDR3 is TGTGCCAGCGTGGTGATGCGGGGTATTCAGTACTTC. Its protein product is CASVVMRGIQYF.

A single count supports this clone. The V call is TRBV5-4, the J call TRBJ2-3; weak D call: TRBD1 (6 bases). The CDR3 length is 16 residues. V lost 4 bases, J lost 2 bases, and 17 bases lay in between. Germline CDR1 is SGHNT and CDR2 is YYREEE (reference sequence). CDR3 nucleotide sequence: TGTGCCAGCAGCAGACGGAATCAGGGGAACACAGATACGCAGTATTTT. Its protein product is CASSRRNQGNTDTQYF.

The chain recombines TRBV19 with TRBJ2-3; TRBD1 might be the D (6 bases). The germline V gene has CDR1 LNHDA and CDR2 SQIVND (reference sequence). V lost 5 bases, J lost 7 bases, and 22 bases lay in between. The CDR3 is 16 residues long. The CDR3 region has the DNA TGTGCCAGTAGTTTTCAGGGACATGGTCTGGTAAATACGCAGTATTTT. This encodes CASSFQGHGLVNTQYF.

The chain joins TRBV9 to TRBJ2-2; 8 bases agree with TRBD1. CDR1 is SGDLS and CDR2 is YYNGEE in the germline V gene. This CDR3 contains 17 residues. V shed 4 bases, J shed 7 bases, and the junction held 15 bases outside the gene matches. The CDR3, as DNA: TGTGCCAGCAGCTCCGCCGACAGGGGATGGATCAACGGGGAGCTGTTTTTT. Translating it yields CASSSADRGWINGELFF.